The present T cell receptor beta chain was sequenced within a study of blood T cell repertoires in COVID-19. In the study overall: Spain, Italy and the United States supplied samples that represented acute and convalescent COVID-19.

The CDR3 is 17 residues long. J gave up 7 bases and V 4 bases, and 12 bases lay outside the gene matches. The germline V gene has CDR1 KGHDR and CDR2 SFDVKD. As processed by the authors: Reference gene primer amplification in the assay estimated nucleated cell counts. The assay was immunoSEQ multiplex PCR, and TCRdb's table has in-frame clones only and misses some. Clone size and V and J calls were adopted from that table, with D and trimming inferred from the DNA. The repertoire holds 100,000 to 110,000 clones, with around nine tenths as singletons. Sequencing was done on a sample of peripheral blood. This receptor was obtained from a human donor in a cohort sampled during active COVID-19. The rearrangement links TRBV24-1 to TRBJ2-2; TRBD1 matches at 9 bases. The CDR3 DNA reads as TGTGCCACCAGTGACCCTCATGGGACAGGGACGAGCGGGGAGCTGTTTTTT. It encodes CATSDPHGTGTSGELFF.